Following are 4 T cell receptor beta chains from one sample sequenced in a study of T cell responses to AZD1222 COVID-19 vaccine (dated by TCRdb to 2020 to 2022). The library relied on the immunoSEQ multiplex PCR assay. Drawn from immuneACCESS, this table holds only the in-frame rearrangements with V and J called that TCRdb kept. Clones are partly lost; checked studies trace under half to an unresolved V gene and leave the rest unexplained. The sample records some 120,000 clones, around 89% of which are singletons. 8.5% to 14% of the sample belongs to the ten largest clones. Sample time point, as interpreted from the label and publication: baseline before first vaccination. This sample's treatment or condition label indicates: meningococcal conjugate vaccine given as trial control. The sample was peripheral blood, taken on day 0 of MenACWY control vaccination. All receptors come from an adult in good health.

The chain recombines TRBV11-2 with TRBJ2-6, with D maybe TRBD1 (5 bases). Per germline, CDR1 SGHAT and CDR2 FQNNGV. V was shortened by 1 base and J by 1 base, with 5 bases between the two germline ends. The CDR3 sequence is 15 residues long. CDR3 nucleotide sequence: TGTGCCAGCAGCTTAGCAGGGTCTGGGGCCAACGTCCTGACTTTC. Translating gives CASSLAGSGANVLTF. The variable domain in full, with the rest retrieved from reference TRBV11-2 and TRBJ2-6, is EAGVAQSPRYKIIEKRQSVAFWCNPISGHATLYWYQQILGQGPKLLIQFQNNGVVDDSQLPKDRFSAERLKGVDSTLKIQPAKLEDSAVYLCASSLAGSGANVLTFGAGSRLTVL.

The chain joins TRBV5-4 to TRBJ2-7, with 8 bases that match TRBD2. The CDR3 totals 15 residues. Trimming at V came to 4 bases and at J to 1 base, leaving 7 bases not matched to a gene. CDR1 is SGHNT and CDR2 is YYREEE in the germline V gene (reference sequence). The DNA of the CDR3 is TGTGCCAGCAGCAGCGGGAGTAGGTCGTCCTACGAGCAGTACTTC. Translating it yields CASSSGSRSSYEQYF.

The V gene is TRBV7-9, the J gene TRBJ1-5; D is ambiguous. The CDR3 covers 12 residues. The germline V and J ends were trimmed by 5 bases and 9 bases, with 11 bases remaining between them. Germline loops: CDR1 SEHNR, CDR2 FQNEAQ (reference sequence). CDR3 coding DNA: TGTGCCAGCAGCGTTGCTGGACGGCCCCAGCATTTT. Protein product: CASSVAGRPQHF.

The V call is TRBV12-3 or TRBV12-4, the J call TRBJ1-1; D might be TRBD1 (6 bases). CDR3 length: 13 amino acids. V was trimmed by 5 bases and J by 4 bases, leaving 11 bases between them. The CDR3 nucleotides are TGTGCCAGCAGTCCTCAGGGGAGCACTGAAGCTTTCTTT. Protein: CASSPQGSTEAFF.